The entry below gives a single T cell receptor beta chain sequence along with its context. This sample was included in a study of blood T cell repertoires in COVID-19. Overall study: Collection of acute and convalescent COVID-19 samples took place in the United States, Italy and Spain. T cells, B-cell-depleted T cells, or PBMCs provided the cDNA or gDNA that served as material.

In the authors' workflow: Reference gene primer amplification gave nucleated cell count estimates. Repertoires were generated with immunoSEQ multiplex PCR, while TCRdb's copy carries only in-frame clones and drops some. The DNA gave D and trimming, while V, J and clone size come from that table. The sample holds about 210,000 clones, around 83% seen once. CDR3 length: 14 residues. V shed 5 bases and J shed 3 bases, with 14 bases lying between them. Germline V gene data show CDR1 as MNHEY and CDR2 as SMNVEV (reference sequence). Sequenced: peripheral blood. This sequence originates from a woman aged 45-65 years with acute or convalescent COVID-19. The chain recombines TRBV27 with TRBJ2-7, with a possible D match to TRBD1 (5 bases). In DNA, the CDR3 is TGTGCCAGCAGTCGACAGAGGTTCGTCTACGAGCAGTACTTC. Translation gives CASSRQRFVYEQYF.